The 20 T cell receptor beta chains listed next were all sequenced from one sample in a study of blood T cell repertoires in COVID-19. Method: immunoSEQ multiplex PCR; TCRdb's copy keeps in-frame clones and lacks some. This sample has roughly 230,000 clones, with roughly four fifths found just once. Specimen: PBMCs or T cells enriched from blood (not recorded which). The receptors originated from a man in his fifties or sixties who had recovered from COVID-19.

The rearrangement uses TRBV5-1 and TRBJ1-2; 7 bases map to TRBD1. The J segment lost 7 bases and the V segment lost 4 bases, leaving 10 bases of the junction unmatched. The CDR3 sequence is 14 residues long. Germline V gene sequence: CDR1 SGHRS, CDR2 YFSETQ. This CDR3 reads CASSLQGIDGGYTF. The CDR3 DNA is TGCGCCAGCAGCCTACAGGGGATCGACGGTGGCTACACCTTC.

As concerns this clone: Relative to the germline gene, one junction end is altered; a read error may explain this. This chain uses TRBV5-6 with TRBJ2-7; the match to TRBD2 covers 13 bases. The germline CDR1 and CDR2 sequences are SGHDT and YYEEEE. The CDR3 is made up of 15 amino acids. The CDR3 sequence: CASSLRDRGGLAGDF. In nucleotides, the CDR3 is TGTGCCAGCAGCTTGAGGGACAGGGGAGGACTAGCGGGAGACTTC.

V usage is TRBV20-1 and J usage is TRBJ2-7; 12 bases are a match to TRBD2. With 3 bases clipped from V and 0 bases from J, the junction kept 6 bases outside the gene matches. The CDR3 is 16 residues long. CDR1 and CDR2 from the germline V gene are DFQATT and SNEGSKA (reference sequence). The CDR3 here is CSASATSGSSSYEQYF. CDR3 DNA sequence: TGCAGTGCTAGTGCGACTAGCGGGAGTAGCTCCTACGAGCAGTACTTC.

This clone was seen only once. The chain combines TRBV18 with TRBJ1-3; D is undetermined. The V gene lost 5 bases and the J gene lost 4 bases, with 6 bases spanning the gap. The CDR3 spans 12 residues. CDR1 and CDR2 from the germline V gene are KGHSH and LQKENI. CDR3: CASSSGGNTIYF. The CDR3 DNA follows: TGTGCCAGCTCATCCGGGGGAAACACCATATATTTT.

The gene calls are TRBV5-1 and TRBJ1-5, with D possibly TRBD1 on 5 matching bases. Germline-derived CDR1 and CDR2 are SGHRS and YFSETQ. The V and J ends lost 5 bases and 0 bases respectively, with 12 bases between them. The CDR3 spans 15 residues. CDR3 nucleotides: TGCGCCAGCAGACCAGACAGCTTTAGCAATCAGCCCCAGCATTTT. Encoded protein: CASRPDSFSNQPQHF.

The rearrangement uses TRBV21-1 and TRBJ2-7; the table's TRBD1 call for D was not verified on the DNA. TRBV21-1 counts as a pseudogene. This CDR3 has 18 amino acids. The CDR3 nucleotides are TGTGCCAGCAGCAAATCGGCCAGGGAAGCCCCTTGGGGTTACGAGCAGTACTTC. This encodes CASSKSAREAPWGYEQYF.

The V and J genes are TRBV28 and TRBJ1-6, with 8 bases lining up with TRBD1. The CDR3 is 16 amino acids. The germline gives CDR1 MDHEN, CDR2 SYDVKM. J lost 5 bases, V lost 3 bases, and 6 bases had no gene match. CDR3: CASSLGRQGNNSPLHF. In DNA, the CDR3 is TGTGCCAGCAGTTTGGGGAGACAGGGGAATAATTCACCCCTCCACTTT.

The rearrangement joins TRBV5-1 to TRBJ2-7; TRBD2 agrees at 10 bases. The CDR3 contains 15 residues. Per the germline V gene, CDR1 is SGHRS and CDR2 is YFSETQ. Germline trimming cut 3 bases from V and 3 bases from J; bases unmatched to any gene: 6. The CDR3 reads CASSSGLAAFYEQYF. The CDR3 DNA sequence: TGCGCCAGCAGCTCAGGACTAGCGGCCTTCTACGAGCAGTACTTC.

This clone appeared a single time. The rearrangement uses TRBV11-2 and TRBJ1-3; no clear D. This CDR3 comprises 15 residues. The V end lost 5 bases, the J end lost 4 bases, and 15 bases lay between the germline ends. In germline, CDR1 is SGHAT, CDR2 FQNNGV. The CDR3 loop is CASSPARFGGNTIYF. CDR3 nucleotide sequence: TGTGCCAGCAGCCCAGCGAGGTTCGGAGGAAACACCATATATTTT.

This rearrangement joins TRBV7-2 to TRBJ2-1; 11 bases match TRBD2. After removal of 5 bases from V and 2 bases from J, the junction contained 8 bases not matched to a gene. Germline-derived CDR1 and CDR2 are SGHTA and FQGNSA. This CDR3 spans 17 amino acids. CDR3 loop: CASSLLAGGLTYNEQFF. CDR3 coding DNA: TGTGCCAGCAGCCTGTTAGCGGGGGGGCTTACCTACAATGAGCAGTTCTTC.

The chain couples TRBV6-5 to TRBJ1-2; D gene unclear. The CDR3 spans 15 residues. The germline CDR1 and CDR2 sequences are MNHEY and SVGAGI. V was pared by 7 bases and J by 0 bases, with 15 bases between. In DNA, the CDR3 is TGTGCCAGCACCTCCCTGGGCACTTCTAACTATGGCTACACCTTC. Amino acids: CASTSLGTSNYGYTF.

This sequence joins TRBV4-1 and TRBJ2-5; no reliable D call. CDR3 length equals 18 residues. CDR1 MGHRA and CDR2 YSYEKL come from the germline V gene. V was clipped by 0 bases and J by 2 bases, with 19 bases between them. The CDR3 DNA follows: TGCGCCAGCAGCCAAGAAAGATCTGCGACTTTCGATCAAGAGACCCAGTACTTC. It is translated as CASSQERSATFDQETQYF.

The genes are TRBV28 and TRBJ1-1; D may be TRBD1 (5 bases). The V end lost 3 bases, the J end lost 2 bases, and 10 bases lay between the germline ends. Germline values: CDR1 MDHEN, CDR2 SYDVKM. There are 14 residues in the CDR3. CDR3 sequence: CASSFTQGNTEAFF. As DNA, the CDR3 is TGTGCCAGCAGTTTTACGCAGGGCAACACTGAAGCTTTCTTT.

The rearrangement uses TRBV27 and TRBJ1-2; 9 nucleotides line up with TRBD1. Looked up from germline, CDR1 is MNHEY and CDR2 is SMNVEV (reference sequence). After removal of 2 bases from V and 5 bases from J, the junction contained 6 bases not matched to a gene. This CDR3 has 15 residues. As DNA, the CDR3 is TGTGCCAGCAGTTTAATTTCGGGACAGGGATATGGCTACACCTTC. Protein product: CASSLISGQGYGYTF.

In DNA, the CDR3 is TGTGCCAGCAGCTTAGTGGGGTGGGGACAGATCTTTAGCGGGAGAAACGAGCAGTACTTC. Its protein is CASSLVGWGQIFSGRNEQYF. The rearrangement links TRBV7-8 to TRBJ2-7, with 9 nucleotides matching TRBD2. V dropped 1 base and J dropped 5; count of bases not matched to a gene: 21. CDR3 length: 20 amino acids. CDR1 and CDR2 from the germline V gene are SGHVS and FQNEAQ.

CDR3 nucleotide sequence: TGTGCCAGCAGAACAGGTTTTGGGCCTGCCGGTGAGCAGTTCTTC. Translated, it gives CASRTGFGPAGEQFF. This chain connects TRBV5-8 to TRBJ2-1, with D possibly matching TRBD1 (5 bases). The ends were cut back, 5 bases at V and 9 bases at J, with 21 bases in the middle. This CDR3 region has 15 residues. Germline V gene data show CDR1 as SGHTS and CDR2 as YDEGEE.

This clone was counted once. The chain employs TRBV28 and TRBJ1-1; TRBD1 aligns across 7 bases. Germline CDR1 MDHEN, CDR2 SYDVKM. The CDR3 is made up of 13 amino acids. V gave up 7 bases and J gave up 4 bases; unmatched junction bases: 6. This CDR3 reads CASIAAGGTEAFF. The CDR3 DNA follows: TGTGCCAGCATCGCGGCAGGGGGCACTGAAGCTTTCTTT.

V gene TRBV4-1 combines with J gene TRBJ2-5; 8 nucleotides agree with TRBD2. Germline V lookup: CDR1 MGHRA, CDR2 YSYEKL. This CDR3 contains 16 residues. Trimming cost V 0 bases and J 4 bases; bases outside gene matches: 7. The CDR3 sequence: CASSQDLAGGGETQYF. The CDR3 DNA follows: TGCGCCAGCAGCCAAGATCTGGCGGGGGGCGGAGAGACCCAGTACTTC.

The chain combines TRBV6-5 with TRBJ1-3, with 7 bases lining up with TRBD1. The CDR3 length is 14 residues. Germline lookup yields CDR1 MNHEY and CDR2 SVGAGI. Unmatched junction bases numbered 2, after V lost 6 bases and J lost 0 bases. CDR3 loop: CASRTGSSGNTIYF. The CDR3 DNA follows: TGTGCCAGCAGGACAGGGAGCTCTGGAAACACCATATATTTT.

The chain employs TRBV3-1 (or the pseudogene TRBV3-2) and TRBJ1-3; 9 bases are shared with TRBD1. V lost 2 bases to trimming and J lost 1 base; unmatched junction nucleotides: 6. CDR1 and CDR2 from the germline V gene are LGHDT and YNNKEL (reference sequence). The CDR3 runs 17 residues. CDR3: CASSQLPGQGSGNTIYF. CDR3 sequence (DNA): TGTGCCAGCAGCCAACTACCGGGACAGGGTTCTGGAAACACCATATATTTT.